A selection of T cell receptor beta chains follows, all from one sample in a study of control samples from healthy donors and cancer patients. The table came from immunoSEQ multiplex PCR; TCRdb's copy has only in-frame clones and leaves some out. The repertoire holds about 180,000 clones, with approximately 94% as singletons. The sequencing input was blood. These receptors were collected from a man under 40 in good health. Each CDR3 is given with its conserved first and last residue. A D gene is named only where the DNA matches it firmly. Some rows mark clone size as missing; the rest say once, few, many or name a class of expanded clone.

d_call clone_size j_call v_call cdr3_nt cdr3_aa
NA once TRBJ2-1 TRBV7-2 TGTGCCAGCAGCTTAGGGTGGCGAAGCTACAATGAGCAGTTCTTC CASSLGWRSYNEQFF
TRBD2 NA TRBJ2-5 TRBV18 TGTGCCAGCTCGTCCGGGGGGAGTTACCAGACCCAGTACTTC CASSSGGSYQTQYF
NA NA TRBJ1-5 TRBV7-9 TGTGCCAGCAGCTTAGAGACTCAGCCCCAGCATTTT CASSLETQPQHF
NA NA TRBJ1-1 TRBV12-5 TGTGCTAGTGGACGAGCCTTGGAGGGGAGGCGCGGCACTGAAGCTTTCTTT CASGRALEGRRGTEAFF
NA NA TRBJ1-2 TRBV28 TGTGCCAGCGCCAACTATGGCTACACCTTC CASANYGYTF
NA few TRBJ1-4 TRBV11-2 TGTGCCAGCAGCGACACAGGGGAAAAACTGTTTTTT CASSDTGEKLFF
TRBD1 NA TRBJ2-5 TRBV7-2 TGTGCCAGCAGCCGGACAGGGGTGGGACGAGAGACCCAGTACTTC CASSRTGVGRETQYF
NA NA TRBJ1-5 TRBV28 TGTGCCAGCCAACAGGGTTTCAATCAGCCCCAGCATTTT CASQQGFNQPQHF
NA NA TRBJ1-5 TRBV2 TGTGCCAGCAGTGACGGGGGGGCTGTTCAGCCCCAGCATTTT CASSDGGAVQPQHF
TRBD1 NA TRBJ1-6 TRBV11-2 TGTGCCAGCAGCTTAGATAGTACAGGGGGCCATAAGAATAATTCACCCCTCCACTTT CASSLDSTGGHKNNSPLHF
TRBD1 NA TRBJ2-7 TRBV12-3/TRBV12-4 TGTGCCAGCAGCCCGGACAGGGGGCCGGTCGACTTC CASSPDRGPVDF
TRBD2 NA TRBJ2-7 TRBV10-2 TGCGCCAGCAAGGGGACTAGCGGGGGCTACGAGCAGTACTTC CASKGTSGGYEQYF
NA NA TRBJ1-2 TRBV28 TGTGCCAGCAGTTTCGAAGGGGAGACTAACTATGGCTACACCTTC CASSFEGETNYGYTF
TRBD1 few TRBJ1-2 TRBV3-1/TRBV3-2 TGTGCCAGCAGCCAAGCCTGGACAGGAACGTATGGCTACACCTTC CASSQAWTGTYGYTF
TRBD1 NA TRBJ1-5 TRBV28 TGTGCCAGCAGGGTGACAGGGGTAGGCAATCAGCCCCAGCATTTT CASRVTGVGNQPQHF
NA NA TRBJ2-5 TRBV18 TGTGCCAGCTCACCATTACAGTCCCAAGAGACCCAGTACTTC CASSPLQSQETQYF
NA NA TRBJ1-5 TRBV12-2 TGTGCAAGTCGCCTCCCCTTGGGTGCCCAGCATTTT CASRLPLGAQHF
NA NA TRBJ1-6 TRBV6-5 TGTGCCAGCGGTTTTGGCAGCAATTCACCCCTCCACTTT CASGFGSNSPLHF
TRBD2 NA TRBJ2-3 TRBV7-3 TGTGCCAGCAGCGCCTGGACTAGCGGGACGATAAATACGCAGTATTTT CASSAWTSGTINTQYF
TRBD1 NA TRBJ1-1 TRBV9 TGTGCCAGCAGCGGATACAGGGGGCGGGACACTGAAGCTTTCTTT CASSGYRGRDTEAFF
TRBD2 NA TRBJ2-7 TRBV27 TGTGCCAGCAGTTCCAGGACTAGCGGGAGGCTATACGAGCAGTACTTC CASSSRTSGRLYEQYF
NA once TRBJ1-2 TRBV5-6 TGTGCCAGCCGCCCGGGTGGAGACTATGGCTACACCTTC CASRPGGDYGYTF
NA NA TRBJ2-1 TRBV6-4 TGTGCCAGCAGTGAATCTAGCTCCTACAATGAGCAGTTCTTC CASSESSSYNEQFF
NA NA TRBJ2-6 TRBV7-3 TGTGCCAGCAGCTTAACCGGGGCCAACGTCCTGACTTTC CASSLTGANVLTF
TRBD2 NA TRBJ2-3 TRBV28 TGTGCCAGCAGTCCTCCGGGACTAGCGGGAGCAGATACGCAGTATTTT CASSPPGLAGADTQYF
NA NA TRBJ1-1 TRBV15 TGTGCCACCAGCAGACAGGAAAGAGCTGAAGCTTTCTTT CATSRQERAEAFF
TRBD1 NA TRBJ1-2 TRBV13 TGTGCCAGCAGCTTCCTACTGACAGGGGCTGCTGGCTACACCTTC CASSFLLTGAAGYTF
NA NA TRBJ1-3 TRBV7-9 TGTGCCAGCAGCCGACTAACTGGAAACACCATATATTTT CASSRLTGNTIYF
NA NA TRBJ1-2 TRBV12-3/TRBV12-4 TGTGCCAGCAGTTTAGACGGACGGCGTGGCTACACCTTC CASSLDGRRGYTF
TRBD1 NA TRBJ1-3 TRBV4-3 TGCGCCAGCAGCCAAGGCTCAGGGGGTTACTCTGGAAACACCATATATTTT CASSQGSGGYSGNTIYF
TRBD2 NA TRBJ2-7 TRBV6-1 TGTGCCAGCAGTGACAATTTCGGGACTAGTTTCTACGAGCAGTACTTC CASSDNFGTSFYEQYF
NA NA TRBJ1-1 TRBV27 TGTGCCAGCAGCTCCGAGACTTACACTGAAGCTTTCTTT CASSSETYTEAFF
NA NA TRBJ1-5 TRBV4-1 TGCGCCAGCAGCCCCCAGGGGTCAGGGTTTCAGCCCCAGCATTTT CASSPQGSGFQPQHF